The T cell receptor beta chain described here comes from a study of shared clonotypes between healthy human individuals. The assay was immunoSEQ multiplex PCR, and TCRdb's table has in-frame clones only and misses some. Of about 2 million clones listed, about 95% are singletons. The ends were cut back, 0 bases at V and 1 base at J, with 10 bases in the middle. Germline CDR1 and CDR2: KGHSH and LQKENI. The CDR3 spans 16 residues. Findings of the study overall: Even with large depth, rarefaction showed that sorted-subset sequencing was incomplete.

Of note for this clone: Its antigen is currently unknown.

CD45RA+ naive and CD45RA-negative memory subsets were separated from CD4+ cells. The source is a man between 18 and 35 years old in good health. The chain has TRBV18 and TRBJ1-3; D gene unclear. The sequenced material came from naive CD4+ T cells sorted from blood. Subset defined: CD45RA+ positively selected. The CDR3 here is CASSPPGQESGNTIYF. The CDR3, as DNA: TGTGCCAGCTCACCACCGGGTCAGGAGTCTGGAAACACCATATATTTT.